This T cell receptor (beta chain) was found in a study of shared clonotypes between healthy human individuals. Study-level results: Larger estimated richness was generally recorded for naive subsets relative to memory subsets.

J gave up 2 bases and V 1 base, and 7 bases lay outside the gene matches. The CDR3 covers 16 residues. CDR1 is SEHNR and CDR2 is FQNEAQ in the germline V gene (reference sequence). Produced via immunoSEQ multiplex PCR; TCRdb's table is partial and in-frame only. The data show some 630,000 clones, roughly 95% seen once. Naive CD8 cells, CD45RO-negative and positively selected for CCR7, excluded terminally differentiated effector memory CD45RA+ cells. A word on this clone: Its antigen is as yet unknown.

The sequence was obtained from a woman aged 25 to 39 in good health. Material: naive CD8+ T cells sorted from blood. This chain uses TRBV7-9 with TRBJ1-2, with 7 bases fitting TRBD1. The CDR3: CASSLGRGQTNYGYTF. The CDR3 DNA is TGTGCCAGCAGCTTAGGGCGGGGACAGACAAACTATGGCTACACCTTC.